Described below is a single T cell receptor beta chain sequence and its context. Construction of the TCR beta libraries employed iRepertoire HTBI primers in conjunction with Arm-PCR of CDR3 regions. From the multiplex PCR reads, TCRdb called clonotypes with MiXCR, one entry per CDR3 protein. This sample has some 240,000 distinct CDR3 sequences, with approximately 19% found just once. The length of the CDR3 is 14 residues. The germline V gene has CDR1 MDHEN and CDR2 SYDVKM. V lost 2 bases and J 2 bases, leaving 7 bases between the germline ends. These data originate in a study of regulatory T cells in long-lasting Graves disease. Study overall: Antithyroid drug exposure in newly diagnosed Graves' patients had lasted under 3 months.

The time point here: newly diagnosed GD, antithyroid drugs for less than 3 months. RNA extracted from PBMCs served as the sequencing template. The data were also submitted as part of a second study, on T cells in Graves' hyperthyroidism and ophthalmopathy. That source notes: The patients, who ranged from 18 to 65 in age, presented with newly diagnosed hyperthyroidism lasting under 2 months. Lactation, pregnancy, other autoimmune disease or uncontrolled infection excluded patients.

Here the sequenced sample was peripheral blood mononuclear cells (PBMCs), taken at new diagnosis, from a patient treated with antithyroid drugs. The gene calls are TRBV28 and TRBJ2-1; a weak D match, TRBD2 (6 bases). The source of this sequence is a woman aged 25 to 45 with Graves disease. The CDR3 sequence: CASSLAGPYNEQFF. CDR3 DNA: TGTGCCAGCAGTTTAGCGGGACCCTACAATGAGCAGTTCTTC.